This T cell receptor (beta chain) originates from a study of blood T cell repertoires in COVID-19. Study information: PBMCs, B-cell-depleted T cells, or T cells were the source of the cDNA or gDNA that made up the material.

The repertoire was sequenced with immunoSEQ multiplex PCR; TCRdb's copy has only in-frame clones and lacks some. The data contain roughly 260,000 clones, around nine tenths of them seen just once; the ten biggest clones take up 2.1%. Germline CDR1 reads SGHKS; CDR2 reads YYEKEE (reference sequence). The CDR3 is 15 residues long. Between the trimmed V and J ends, which lost 3 bases and 10 bases, there was a span of 17 bases. This rearrangement joins TRBV5-5 to TRBJ1-6; the D gene is possibly TRBD1 (6 bases). The clonotype was recovered from a woman aged 40 to 49 who had recovered from COVID-19. Sequences were obtained from peripheral blood. The CDR3 protein is CASSSRTVEGSPLHF. The CDR3 nucleotides are TGTGCCAGCAGCTCGAGGACAGTCGAAGGGTCACCCCTCCACTTT.